A single sample is the source of the 16 T cell receptor beta chains below, sequenced in a study of blood T cells in healthy people across ages. Primed by a sample-barcoded 5' primer and a J-beta primer mix, a second PCR proceeded for 7 to 11 cycles. TCRdb fed the 5' RACE reads into MiXCR, producing one record per CDR3 protein. In the table there are roughly 500,000 distinct CDR3 sequences, roughly a quarter of which are singletons. Sequenced input: blood. These receptors all stem from a woman in her 70s in good health.

The J gene is TRBJ2-1, the V gene TRBV20-1; 9 bases match TRBD2. The CDR3 is made up of 15 amino acids. Germline lookup yields CDR1 DFQATT and CDR2 SNEGSKA (reference sequence). The junction had 5 bases not matched to a gene; V was cut back by 5 bases and J by 0 bases. As DNA, the CDR3 is TGCAGTGCTGCAAGCGGGGGGATCTCCTACAATGAGCAGTTCTTC. It codes for CSAASGGISYNEQFF.

This clonotype turned up a few times. The chain carries TRBV2 and TRBJ2-5; the D gene is possibly TRBD1 (7 bases). Germline CDR1 reads SNHLY; CDR2 reads FYNNEI. The V end lost 6 bases, the J end lost 2 bases, and 13 bases lay between the germline ends. The CDR3 contains 14 residues. The CDR3 DNA follows: TGTGCCAGCAGCAGACAGGGACTGCAAGAGACCCAGTACTTC. This codes for CASSRQGLQETQYF.

This clonotype was recorded a few times. V is TRBV27 and J is TRBJ1-3, with a weak D call TRBD1 (6 bases). Trimming pared 6 bases from V and 3 bases from J, leaving 12 bases between. CDR1 is MNHEY and CDR2 is SMNVEV in the germline V gene (reference sequence). The CDR3 extends over 14 amino acids. CDR3 amino acids: CASRQQGSGNTIYF. The DNA for the CDR3 is TGTGCCAGCAGACAACAGGGAAGTGGAAACACCATATATTTT.

This clonotype has more than one count but fewer than ten. The chain has TRBV4-3 and TRBJ2-3, with 12 nucleotides matching TRBD2. Unmatched junction bases numbered 1, after V lost 4 bases and J lost 2 bases. This CDR3 is built from 15 residues. CDR1 and CDR2 from the germline V gene are LGHNA and YSLEER. CDR3 nucleotide sequence: TGCGCCAGCAGCCGACTAGCGGGGGCCACAGATACGCAGTATTTT. This sequence encodes CASSRLAGATDTQYF.

The V and J genes are TRBV6-1 and TRBJ2-5, with 9 bases identical to TRBD2. The J call may be incorrect, as the DNA end agrees better with TRBJ2-1. The CDR3 is made up of 15 amino acids. CDR1 and CDR2 from the germline V gene are MNHNS and SASEGT. The CDR3 spells CASTRLAAIRGEQFF. For the CDR3, the DNA is TGTGCCAGCACCCGACTAGCGGCCATTCGGGGCGAGCAGTTCTTC.

The chain uses TRBV5-6 and TRBJ2-6, with D perhaps TRBD1 or TRBD2 (5 bases each). Germline CDR1 reads SGHDT; CDR2 reads YYEEEE. The CDR3 loop spans 16 amino acids. Trimming took off 3 bases at V and 0 bases at J, with 10 bases between the two ends. The CDR3 nucleotides are TGTGCCAGCAGCTACGGGGCGGACTCTGGGGCCAACGTCCTGACTTTC. Its translation is CASSYGADSGANVLTF. The entire variable domain, with the rest obtained from reference TRBV5-6 and TRBJ2-6, is as follows: DAGVTQSPTHLIKTRGQQVTLRCSPKSGHDTVSWYQQALGQGPQFIFQYYEEEERQRGNFPDRFSGHQFPNYSSELNVNALLLGDSALYLCASSYGADSGANVLTFGAGSRLTVL.

The rearrangement uses TRBV4-1 and TRBJ2-5; D unclear. The CDR3 totals 14 residues. The V and J ends lost 0 bases and 9 bases respectively, with 14 bases between them. Germline CDR1 reads MGHRA; CDR2 reads YSYEKL. Here the CDR3 DNA reads TGCGCCAGCAGCCAAGAATCAGCAAGCCAGGCCCAGTACTTC. It codes for CASSQESASQAQYF.

This chain links TRBV29-1 with TRBJ2-3; TRBD1 matches 8 bases. After removal of 3 bases from V and 4 bases from J, the junction contained 12 bases not matched to a gene. This CDR3 region has 16 residues. Germline V lookup: CDR1 SQVTM, CDR2 ANQGSEA. CDR3 residues: CSVEGTDREIPDTQYF. In DNA, the CDR3 is TGCAGCGTTGAGGGTACGGACAGGGAGATCCCAGATACGCAGTATTTT.

This clonotype was picked up a small number of times. Because it lacks the conserved phenylalanine or tryptophan at the end, this CDR3 is likely a read error. The chain uses TRBV28 and TRBJ2-1, with D unresolved. The CDR3 has 13 amino acids. Trimming removed 3 bases at V and 7 bases at J, with 10 bases between. Germline CDR1 reads MDHEN; CDR2 reads SYDVKM. The DNA for the CDR3 is TGTGCCAGCAGTTTGCAGGATAGGAATGAGCAGTTCCTC. Amino acid sequence: CASSLQDRNEQFL.

This clonotype has just one count. The chain couples TRBV3-1 to TRBJ2-6, with 10 bases that match TRBD1. The CDR3 length is 19 residues. Looked up from germline, CDR1 is LGHDT and CDR2 is YNNKEL (reference sequence). Losses at the gene ends were 4 bases for V and 4 bases for J; bases not matched to a gene: 13. The CDR3: CASSPVSRTGGKGANVLTF. The CDR3 nucleotides are TGTGCCAGCAGCCCTGTATCTCGGACAGGGGGTAAAGGGGCCAACGTCCTGACTTTC.

V usage is TRBV5-1 and J usage is TRBJ2-3, with 11 bases identical to TRBD2. The CDR3 spans 15 residues. The germline V gene encodes CDR1 SGHRS and CDR2 YFSETQ. The junction had 4 bases not matched to a gene; V was cut back by 4 bases and J by 3 bases. This CDR3 is CASSPGLAATDTQYF. The CDR3 bases are TGCGCCAGCAGCCCGGGACTAGCGGCAACAGATACGCAGTATTTT.

Note on this clonotype: Compared with germline, one end of the junction differs, possibly owing to a read error. V is TRBV15 and J is TRBJ1-4, with D possibly matching TRBD1 (5 bases). Germline-derived CDR1 and CDR2 are LNHNV and YYDKDF (reference sequence). This CDR3 has 16 residues. The CDR3 is CASSRVAQARGEKLFF. The CDR3, as DNA: TGTGCCTCCAGCAGAGTCGCGCAAGCAAGGGGTGAAAAACTGTTTTTT.

This clonotype was seen more than once but under ten times. This rearrangement joins TRBV12-3 or TRBV12-4 to TRBJ2-1; 10 nucleotides match TRBD2. The better agreement between TRBJ2-5 and the DNA end casts doubt on the J call. This CDR3 contains 15 residues. The CDR3 DNA is TGTGCCAGCAGTTTTCTGAGCGGGGGGGCTCAGACCCAGTACTTC. Its protein product is CASSFLSGGAQTQYF.

This clonotype was counted only a few times. J is TRBJ1-1 and V is TRBV5-1; 10 nucleotides align to TRBD1. J was trimmed by 6 bases and V by 0 bases; bases with no gene match: 5. CDR1 SGHRS and CDR2 YFSETQ come from the germline V gene. The CDR3 sequence is 15 residues long. Written as DNA, the CDR3 is TGCGCCAGCAGCTTGGCGACAGGGGGCAGCGCTGAAGCTTTCTTT. Its protein is CASSLATGGSAEAFF.

The gene calls are TRBV2 and TRBJ2-5; TRBD2 matches 13 bases. Trimming at V came to 4 bases and at J to 12 bases, leaving 11 bases not matched to a gene. This CDR3 is built from 15 residues. CDR1 is SNHLY and CDR2 is FYNNEI in the germline V gene. CDR3 coding DNA: TGTGCCAGCAGTGGATCGGGCCTGACTAGCGGGGGGAAGTACTTC. Translated: CASSGSGLTSGGKYF.

This chain connects TRBV30 to TRBJ2-5; D uncertain. The CDR3 consists of 13 residues. Trimming took off 1 base at V and 2 bases at J, with 8 bases between the two ends. Germline V lookup: CDR1 GTSNPN, CDR2 SVGIG (reference sequence). The CDR3 nucleotides read TGTGCCTGGAGTGAGGGCAGTCAAGAGACCCAGTACTTC. It specifies CAWSEGSQETQYF.